One and the same sample provided the 29 T cell receptor beta chains below, sequenced in a study of tumor and adjacent non-tumor tissue in lung cancer. A modified ARM-PCR protocol with three rounds of nested PCR amplified TCRbeta. TCRdb used MiXCR to reprocess the multiplex PCR reads, holding one entry per CDR3 protein. This sample yields 65,000 to 70,000 distinct CDR3 sequences, of which about 60% are seen a single time; around 21% belongs to the top ten. RNA was extracted from bulk tissue without any cell sorting. The sequenced material came from lung tumor tissue. These receptors were obtained from a man aged 45 to 65 with non-small cell lung cancer.

This clonotype was counted ten times or more. V is TRBV30 and J is TRBJ2-6, with D uncertain. Germline CDR1 and CDR2: GTSNPN and SVGIG (reference sequence). The CDR3 is 13 amino acids. Trimming removed 3 bases from V and 0 bases from J, with 3 bases in between. The chain's CDR3 is CAWRLSGANVLTF. In nucleotides, the CDR3 is TGTGCCTGGAGGCTCTCTGGGGCCAACGTCCTGACTTTC.

Details on this clonotype: A read error is possible here, since a much larger clone lies one base away. This sequence joins TRBV11-2 and TRBJ1-2, with 9 bases lining up with TRBD1. The CDR3 is made up of 16 amino acids. The germline V gene has CDR1 SGHAT and CDR2 FQNNGV. Here the CDR3 reads CVSSLAGTGRSNGYTF. The CDR3 DNA is TGTGTCAGCAGCTTAGCAGGGACAGGGCGCTCCAATGGCTACACCTTC.

The chain has TRBV4-1 and TRBJ2-5, with 12 bases matching TRBD2. There are 18 residues in the CDR3. Germline CDR1 and CDR2: MGHRA and YSYEKL. Trimming at V came to 0 bases and at J to 6 bases, leaving 11 bases not matched to a gene. The CDR3 is CASSQEGSASGGAKTQYF. The CDR3 DNA follows: TGCGCCAGCAGCCAAGAGGGGTCGGCTAGCGGGGGGGCGAAGACCCAGTACTTC.

As regards this clonotype: A much larger clonotype is one base distant, so this may be a read error. The CDR3 region is CSVGDYVEAFF. In nucleotides, the CDR3 is TGCAGCGTGGGGGATTACGTTGAAGCTTTCTTT. This sequence joins TRBV29-1 and TRBJ1-1; TRBD1 might be the D (5 bases). The germline V and J ends were trimmed by 6 bases and 7 bases, with 12 bases remaining between them. The germline V gene encodes CDR1 SQVTM and CDR2 ANQGSEA. CDR3 size: 11 residues.

The chain links TRBV29-1 to TRBJ2-1; perhaps D is TRBD1 or TRBD2 (5 bases each). The CDR3 extends over 13 amino acids. V gave up 6 bases and J gave up 5 bases, with 14 bases separating them. The germline V gene encodes CDR1 SQVTM and CDR2 ANQGSEA. In DNA, the CDR3 is TGCAGCGTAAAGCGGACACTTCACAATGAGCAGTTCTTC. Amino acids: CSVKRTLHNEQFF.

The chain combines TRBV29-1 with TRBJ2-7, with D possibly being TRBD1 or TRBD2 (5 bases each). The CDR3 extends over 12 amino acids. Germline assignment: CDR1 SQVTM and CDR2 ANQGSEA. V lost 7 bases to trimming and J lost 7 bases, with 17 bases between them. CDR3 residues: CSAETCEGEQYF. The CDR3 bases are TGCAGCGCCGAGACATGCGAGGGGGAGCAGTACTTC.

Points on this clonotype: One end of the junction fails to match germline, which may point to a read error. The chain combines TRBV6-6 with TRBJ2-1, with TRBD1 as a possible D gene (6 bases). This CDR3 comprises 14 residues. Germline CDR1 is MNHNY and CDR2 is SVGAGI (reference sequence). Written as DNA, the CDR3 is TGTGGCAGCAGTTACGACGGAATGGGGGCCTCCCAGTTCTTC. Amino acids: CGSSYDGMGASQFF.

This chain uses TRBV10-3 with TRBJ2-3; maybe TRBD2 (6 bases). Trimming shortened V by 2 bases and J by 5 bases, and 14 bases separated the two germline ends. Germline V CDR1 and CDR2: ENHRY, SYGVKD. The CDR3 sequence is 15 residues long. CDR3 loop: CAISETSSEVDTQYF. The DNA of the CDR3 is TGTGCCATCAGTGAGACTAGCTCGGAGGTAGATACGCAGTATTTT.

Regarding this clonotype: A read error may explain this, as a much larger clone is one base away. The V and J genes are TRBV29-1 and TRBJ2-2; 9 positions agree with TRBD2. CDR1 and CDR2 from the germline V gene are SQVTM and ANQGSEA. CDR3 length equals 15 residues. The CDR3 DNA reads TGCAGCGTTGGGGGGACTAGCAAAAACATCGGGGAGCTGTTTTTT. This translates into CSVGGTSKNIGELFF.

Points on this clonotype: Germline is not matched at one junction end, which may reflect a read error. The chain uses TRBV6-5 and TRBJ2-1; D might be TRBD1 (6 bases). Germline values: CDR1 MNHEY, CDR2 SVGAGI. The CDR3 extends over 12 amino acids. CDR3 DNA sequence: TGTGTCAGCGGAACCACAGGGCCTGAGCAGCTCTTC. Its translation is CVSGTTGPEQLF.

The gene calls are TRBV28 and TRBJ2-1; 11 nucleotides match TRBD2. This CDR3 is 15 amino acids long. Germline CDR1 MDHEN, CDR2 SYDVKM. J lost 8 bases, V lost 5 bases, and 8 bases had no gene match. The CDR3 reads CASSPPTSGIDEQFF. The CDR3 nucleotides are TGTGCCAGCAGTCCACCGACTAGCGGGATTGATGAGCAGTTCTTC.

Points on this clonotype: It may be a read error: a sequence one base away is much more abundant. The rearrangement links TRBV5-6 to TRBJ2-3; D is possibly TRBD1 or TRBD2 (6 bases each). The V end lost 2 bases, the J end lost 2 bases, and 9 bases lay between the germline ends. Looked up from germline, CDR1 is SGHDT and CDR2 is YYEEEE. The CDR3 loop spans 14 amino acids. The CDR3 is CASSLRGPTDTQYF. CDR3 in DNA: TGTGCCAGCAGCTTACGGGGGCCCACAGATACGCAGTATTTT. The complete variable domain, with remaining parts taken from reference TRBV5-6 and TRBJ2-3, reads DAGVTQSPTHLIKTRGQQVTLRCSPKSGHDTVSWYQQALGQGPQFIFQYYEEEERQRGNFPDRFSGHQFPNYSSELNVNALLLGDSALYLCASSLRGPTDTQYFGPGTRLTVL.

Turning to this clonotype: One end of the junction does not line up with germline, which may come from a read error. The gene calls are TRBV12-3 or TRBV12-4 and TRBJ2-1, with TRBD2 as a possible D gene (5 bases). The CDR3 is 15 residues long. CDR3 residues: CTSSPQRLSYCEQFF. CDR3 nucleotide sequence: TGTACCAGCAGTCCCCAGCGGCTCTCCTACTGTGAGCAGTTCTTC.

The rearrangement uses TRBV6-2 or TRBV6-3 and TRBJ2-7, with D perhaps matching TRBD1 (5 bases). CDR1 is MNHEY and CDR2 is SVGEGT in the germline V gene. V was shortened by 8 bases and J by 7 bases, with 18 bases between the two germline ends. This CDR3 spans 13 amino acids. CDR3 sequence: CASRPNRFYEQYF. Here the CDR3 DNA reads TGTGCCAGCCGCCCCAACAGGTTCTATGAGCAGTACTTC.

This clonotype has a handful of counts. One junction end does not reproduce the germline sequence, and a read error may be involved. The rearrangement uses TRBV24-1 and TRBJ2-3; TRBD1 is a possible D gene (6 bases). Germline lookup yields CDR1 KGHDR and CDR2 SFDVKD. This CDR3 region has 13 residues. The CDR3, as DNA: TGTGTCACCAGTGAAAGGGACATCGCTACGCAGTATTTT. Translated: CVTSERDIATQYF.

Notes on this clonotype: One base away lies a much larger clone, so this may be a sequencing read error. This chain joins TRBV6-1 and TRBJ2-7; 8 bases agree with TRBD2. This CDR3 spans 13 amino acids. Germline CDR1 is MNHNS and CDR2 is SASEGT. V was clipped by 6 bases and J by 9 bases; unmatched bases: 10. The DNA of the CDR3 is TGTGCCAGCAGGCGGGAGCGGGAGTTTGGGCAGTACTTC. Its translation is CASRREREFGQYF.

The sample holds many counts of this clonotype. V usage is TRBV12-3 or TRBV12-4 and J usage is TRBJ1-4; D gene ambiguous. CDR3 length: 14 amino acids. V was cut by 6 bases and J by 8 bases, with 16 bases left in between. The CDR3 region has the DNA TGTGCCAGCAGGGAGGCGTCTCGTAGGGAAAAACTGTTTTTT. This sequence encodes CASREASRREKLFF.

As to this clonotype: The junction departs from germline at one end; a sequencing error may be responsible. CDR3 DNA sequence: TGTGCCAGCAGGAATAACAGGACTCCTTACAATAAGCAGTTCTTC. Translation gives CASRNNRTPYNKQFF. V usage is TRBV2 and J usage is TRBJ2-1, with D possibly being TRBD1 or TRBD2 (5 bases each). The CDR3 extends over 15 amino acids. Germline CDR1 is SNHLY and CDR2 is FYNNEI.

At least ten counts were recorded for this clonotype. This chain links TRBV6-1 with TRBJ1-4; no clear D. The length of the CDR3 is 13 residues. Germline V gives CDR1 MNHNS, CDR2 SASEGT. The germline V and J ends were trimmed by 2 bases and 13 bases, with 14 bases remaining between them. Written as DNA, the CDR3 is TGTGCCAGCAGTGAATTGGTCTCGAGCCCACTGTTTTTT. Residues: CASSELVSSPLFF.

The rearrangement uses TRBV7-8 and TRBJ1-3, with TRBD1 matching 7 bases. CDR1 is SGHVS and CDR2 is FQNEAQ in the germline V gene. The CDR3 is made up of 16 amino acids. V gave up 0 bases and J gave up 7 bases; unmatched junction bases: 9. CDR3 coding DNA: TGTGCCAGCAGCTTAGCGGACAGGAGGCTAGGCAACACCATATATTTT. Protein: CASSLADRRLGNTIYF.

Turning to this clonotype: The junction differs from germline at one of its ends, possibly a read error. V usage is TRBV11-2 and J usage is TRBJ2-3; 7 bases are shared with TRBD2. There are 19 residues in the CDR3. From germline, CDR1 is SGHAT and CDR2 FQNNGV. CDR3 region: CPSSLHSLSVGGLADTQYF. The DNA for the CDR3 is TGTCCCAGCAGCTTACACTCCCTTTCGGTGGGAGGGTTGGCAGATACGCAGTATTTT.

In its sample, this clonotype was seen many times. The chain employs TRBV6-5 and TRBJ2-1, with D perhaps being TRBD1 or TRBD2 (5 bases each). CDR3 length: 15 residues. Trimming took 6 bases from V and 5 from J, leaving 17 bases between them. The germline CDR1 and CDR2 sequences are MNHEY and SVGAGI. CDR3 sequence (DNA): TGTGCCAGCAGAGTGGGACCGCGGGTCAACAATGAGCAGTTCTTC. Translated, it gives CASRVGPRVNNEQFF.

Comments on this clonotype: This may be a read error, as it is one base from a much larger clone. The rearrangement joins TRBV29-1 to TRBJ1-4; a weak D match, TRBD1 (6 bases). The CDR3 totals 12 residues. The germline V gene has CDR1 SQVTM and CDR2 ANQGSEA. The CDR3 loop reads CGAMGGEGKLFF. CDR3 in DNA: TGCGGCGCAATGGGGGGCGAAGGCAAACTGTTTTTT.

This clonotype was observed many times. J is TRBJ2-3 and V is TRBV12-3 or TRBV12-4, with D uncertain. There are 15 residues in the CDR3. Trimming removed 0 bases at V and 0 bases at J, with 7 bases between. CDR3 sequence reads: CASSLASPSTDTQYF. In nucleotides, the CDR3 is TGTGCCAGCAGTTTAGCCTCGCCAAGCACAGATACGCAGTATTTT.

This clonotype was observed a handful of times. The chain employs TRBV11-2 and TRBJ2-3; D remains unclear. Germline CDR1 is SGHAT and CDR2 is FQNNGV. The germline V and J ends were trimmed by 5 bases and 15 bases, with 18 bases remaining between them. CDR3 size: 12 residues. CDR3 DNA: TGTGCCAGCAGCCCAACCACAGATATGCAATATTTT. This sequence encodes CASSPTTDMQYF.

With regard to this clonotype: The conserved closing phenylalanine or tryptophan is absent in this CDR3, likely reflecting a read error. In DNA, the CDR3 is TGTGCCAGCAGACGGGACAGAGCCTACGAGCAGTACTCC. Translation: CASRRDRAYEQYS. The chain couples TRBV7-9 to TRBJ2-7; 7 bases fit TRBD1. The V and J ends lost 6 bases and 2 bases, in that order; junction bases with no gene match: 4. Germline CDR1 reads SEHNR; CDR2 reads FQNEAQ (reference sequence). This CDR3 has 13 amino acids.

This clonotype has only one observation. A read error may explain this, as a much larger clone is one base away. J is TRBJ2-3 and V is TRBV7-9, with no clear D. Per germline, CDR1 SEHNR and CDR2 FQNEAQ (reference sequence). Trimming removed 5 bases at V and 0 bases at J, with 6 bases between. The CDR3 spans 13 residues. This chain's CDR3 is CASSTASTDTQYF. The CDR3, as DNA: TGTGCCAGCAGCACAGCCAGCACAGATACGCAGTATTTT.

Concerning this clonotype: A read error may be the cause here, since a much bigger clone is one base away. The chain is built from TRBV28 and TRBJ1-1, with D possibly being TRBD1 (5 bases). There are 13 residues in the CDR3. V shed 5 bases and J shed 2 bases, with 9 bases lying between them. Germline V lookup: CDR1 MDHEN, CDR2 SYDVKM. DNA of the CDR3: TGTGCCAGCAGTCTCCGGGACAACACTGAAGCTTTCTTT. This sequence encodes CASSLRDNTEAFF.

This clonotype was seen only a few times. V and J are TRBV10-2 and TRBJ2-5, with D perhaps being TRBD1 or TRBD2 (5 bases each). Germline CDR1 is WSHSY and CDR2 is SAAADI. Deletions cut 5 bases from V and 2 bases from J, with 9 bases between. The CDR3 loop spans 13 amino acids. As DNA, the CDR3 is TGCGCCAGCAGTATCGGGGCGCAAGAGACCCAGTACTTC. It codes for CASSIGAQETQYF.